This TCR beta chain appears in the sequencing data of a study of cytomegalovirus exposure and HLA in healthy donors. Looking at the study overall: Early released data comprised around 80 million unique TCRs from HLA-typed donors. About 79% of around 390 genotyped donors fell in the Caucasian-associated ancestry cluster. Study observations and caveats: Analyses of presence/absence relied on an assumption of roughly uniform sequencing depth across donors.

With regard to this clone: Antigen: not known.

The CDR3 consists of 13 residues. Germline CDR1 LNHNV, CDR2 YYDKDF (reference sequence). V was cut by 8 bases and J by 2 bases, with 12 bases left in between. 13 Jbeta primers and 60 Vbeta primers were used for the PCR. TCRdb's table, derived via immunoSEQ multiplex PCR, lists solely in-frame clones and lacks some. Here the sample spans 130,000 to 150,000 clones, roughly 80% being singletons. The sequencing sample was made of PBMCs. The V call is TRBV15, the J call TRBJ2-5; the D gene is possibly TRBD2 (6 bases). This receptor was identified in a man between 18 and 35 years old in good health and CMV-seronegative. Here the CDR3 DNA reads TGTGCCACCTCGGGGGTACTACAAGAGACCCAGTACTTC. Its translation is CATSGVLQETQYF.